Below are 11 T cell receptor beta chains sequenced from a single sample in a study of cytomegalovirus exposure and HLA in healthy donors. A multiplex PCR was run with 60 Vbeta primers and 13 Jbeta primers. The repertoire was sequenced with immunoSEQ multiplex PCR; TCRdb's copy has only in-frame clones and lacks some. The repertoire consists of 120,000 or so clones, with about 80% occurring once and the leading ten covering approximately 10%. Sequencing was done on a sample of PBMCs. These receptors all stem from a man aged 25-45 years in good health and CMV-seropositive.

The J gene is TRBJ2-7, the V gene TRBV4-1, with TRBD1 identical over 12 bases. Germline V CDR1 and CDR2: MGHRA, YSYEKL. The junction had 7 bases not matched to a gene; V was cut back by 0 bases and J by 4 bases. The CDR3 runs to 17 residues. CDR3 protein: CASSQDRGTGGIYEQYF. CDR3 coding DNA: TGCGCCAGCAGCCAAGATCGGGGGACAGGGGGCATATACGAGCAGTACTTC.

This chain joins TRBV6-5 and TRBJ2-5; tentative D call: TRBD1 (5 bases). The closer fit of TRBJ2-7 to the DNA end suggests the J call may be wrong. CDR1 is MNHEY, CDR2 SVGAGI, per germline. The CDR3 consists of 15 residues. CDR3 residues: CASSYSPDMNDEQYF. In DNA, the CDR3 is TGTGCCAGCAGTTACTCTCCGGACATGAACGACGAGCAGTACTTC.

The V gene is TRBV6-5, the J gene TRBJ1-1; TRBD1 aligns across 8 bases. J was trimmed by 3 bases and V by 5 bases; bases with no gene match: 2. This CDR3 is 13 amino acids long. Germline lookup yields CDR1 MNHEY and CDR2 SVGAGI. CDR3 nucleotides: TGTGCCAGCAGTCAGACAGGGGACACTGAAGCTTTCTTT. This translates into CASSQTGDTEAFF.

CDR3 sequence: CASSQYSADTEAFF. The CDR3 DNA sequence: TGTGCCAGCTCCCAATACTCAGCGGACACTGAAGCTTTCTTT. The J gene is TRBJ1-1, the V gene TRBV18; D is undetermined. This CDR3 is built from 14 residues. Looked up from germline, CDR1 is KGHSH and CDR2 is LQKENI. V was cut by 6 bases and J by 3 bases, with 14 bases left in between.

The chain combines TRBV25-1 with TRBJ2-7, with TRBD1 matching over 9 bases. J lost 2 bases, V lost 3 bases, and 8 bases had no gene match. The CDR3 consists of 16 residues. Germline CDR1 and CDR2: MGHDK and SYGVNS. Written as DNA, the CDR3 is TGTGCCAGCAGTGACCGCATCCGGACAGGGGCCTACGAGCAGTACTTC. Its protein is CASSDRIRTGAYEQYF.

The V and J genes are TRBV19 and TRBJ2-3; D may be TRBD2 (7 bases). V lost 10 bases, J lost 6 bases, and 14 bases lay in between. The germline V gene has CDR1 LNHDA and CDR2 SQIVND (reference sequence). The CDR3 contains 12 residues. The DNA of the CDR3 is TGTGCCACCAAGGGGGGGTTCGATACGCAGTATTTT. It yields the protein CATKGGFDTQYF.

This clone was observed once. The chain employs TRBV6-1 and TRBJ1-2, with TRBD1 matching 9 bases. The CDR3 spans 14 residues. From germline, CDR1 is MNHNS and CDR2 SASEGT. V was pared by 6 bases and J by 4 bases, with 6 bases of the junction left unmatched. CDR3 nucleotides: TGTGCCAGCAGGGCCGGGACAGGGACCTATGGCTACACCTTC. Translated: CASRAGTGTYGYTF.

The chain couples TRBV10-1 to TRBJ1-1, with D maybe TRBD1 (6 bases). V shed 0 bases and J shed 11 bases, with 13 bases lying between them. The CDR3 is 13 residues long. CDR1 and CDR2 (germline): WNHNN, SYGVQD (reference sequence). The CDR3, as DNA: TGCGCCAGCAGTGAGTCGGTCAGGGGTCGGGCTTTCTTT. Its protein product is CASSESVRGRAFF.

The chain employs TRBV6-1 and TRBJ2-5; D uncertain. This CDR3 has 14 amino acids. Trimming took 2 bases from V and 0 from J, leaving 7 bases between them. CDR1 is MNHNS, CDR2 SASEGT, per germline. CDR3 sequence (DNA): TGTGCCAGCAGTGAAACAGCCTACCAAGAGACCCAGTACTTC. Translating gives CASSETAYQETQYF.

The V gene is TRBV5-1, the J gene TRBJ1-5; D is uncertain. V was clipped by 0 bases and J by 0 bases, with 7 bases between them. Germline lookup yields CDR1 SGHRS and CDR2 YFSETQ. The CDR3 runs 15 residues. The CDR3 nucleotides are TGCGCCAGCAGCTTGGAGTACGGTAGCAATCAGCCCCAGCATTTT. It specifies CASSLEYGSNQPQHF.

The V gene is TRBV10-3, the J gene TRBJ2-7, with 11 bases aligning to TRBD2. There are 15 residues in the CDR3. The V and J ends lost 6 bases and 2 bases, in that order; junction bases with no gene match: 6. Germline lookup yields CDR1 ENHRY and CDR2 SYGVKD. The CDR3 DNA is TGTGCCATCAGAGCTAGCGGGGGGTCTGCCTACGAGCAGTACTTC. Protein sequence: CAIRASGGSAYEQYF.